This TCR beta chain comes out of a study of blood T cell repertoires in COVID-19. The wider study: Acute-phase and convalescent COVID-19 samples originated in the United States, Italy and Spain.

Here immunoSEQ multiplex PCR was the method, and the copy in TCRdb shows in-frame clones only, minus some. Of about 81,000 clones listed, around 86% are singletons. Germline V gene sequence: CDR1 LNHDA, CDR2 SQIVND (reference sequence). This CDR3 is built from 14 residues. V was clipped by 5 bases and J by 6 bases; unmatched bases: 6. Sequencing was done on a sample of peripheral blood. This clonotype was sampled from a human donor in a cohort sampled during active COVID-19. The chain joins TRBV19 to TRBJ2-7, with 11 bases lining up with TRBD1. CDR3 loop: CASSLPGTGGEQYF. The DNA of the CDR3 is TGTGCCAGTAGTCTCCCCGGGACAGGGGGCGAGCAGTACTTC. The entire variable domain, with the rest obtained from reference TRBV19 and TRBJ2-7, is as follows: DGGITQSPKYLFRKEGQNVTLSCEQNLNHDAMYWYRQDPGQGLRLIYYSQIVNDFQKGDIAEGYSVSREKKESFPLTVTSAQKNPTAFYLCASSLPGTGGEQYFGPGTRLTVT.